This T cell receptor (beta chain) was found in a study of shared clonotypes between healthy human individuals. Study-wide points: Enrolling few donors narrowed the genetic and exposure-history diversity that was represented.

V was pared by 11 bases and J by 1 base, with 14 bases between. This CDR3 has 13 residues. CDR1 and CDR2 from the germline V gene are LNHNV and YYDKDF (reference sequence). The deep-level immunoSEQ assay was used. Sequencing was performed with immunoSEQ multiplex PCR; in TCRdb, only in-frame clones are kept and a portion is missing. This sample carries about 480,000 clones, over 60% of them seen once, and the ten largest clones take roughly an eighth. Turning to this clone: As yet, its antigen is unknown.

The source of this sequence is a woman between 40 and 50 years old in good health. Some clones in this sample may be carry-over from other donors' samples. Sequenced: PBMCs. The chain combines TRBV15 with TRBJ2-5; D call uncertain. The CDR3 DNA reads TGTGCCTCCCGGACGGCCAGCCAAGAGACCCAGTACTTC. It is translated as CASRTASQETQYF.